The clone carrying this TCR beta chain was seen a handful of times. No antigen is known for it. The data were obtained in a study of T cell repertoires in cytomegalovirus infection. Each CDR3 protein is one row after TCRdb ran MiXCR on the reads. The data contain 310,000 or so distinct CDR3 sequences, 15% to 20% of them singletons. Notes on the study in general: Across the ex vivo response, the dominant clonotypes were HLA-C-restricted CMV-specific TCR beta clonotypes. Carriage of CMV together with the relevant HLA was identifiable through cumulative public TCR beta family frequency.

Source material: PBMCs. The receptor was isolated from a human donor in good health (CMV status not recorded). Some clones in this sample may be carry-over from other donors' samples.

For the CDR3, the DNA is TGTGCCAGCAGCGCACCTCGGAACGAGCAGTACTTC. Its protein is CASSAPRNEQYF. This rearrangement joins TRBV7-9 to TRBJ2-7; no reliable D call. The CDR3 totals 12 residues. V dropped 5 bases and J dropped 5 bases, with 10 bases sitting between them. The V gene's germline CDR1 is SEHNR and CDR2 FQNEAQ (reference sequence).